This T cell receptor (beta chain) was documented in a study of glioma-infiltrating T cells. Using RNA template, CDR3s of TCR alpha and beta were amplified with iRepertoire arm-PCR. MiXCR, applied by TCRdb to the multiplex PCR reads, yields one record per CDR3 protein. The table has some 180,000 distinct CDR3 sequences, 32% seen once; the top ten hold roughly 21%. This clonotype was seen ten or more times. Germline V gives CDR1 MNHEY, CDR2 SMNVEV (reference sequence). The CDR3 contains 15 residues. Trimming stripped 2 bases from V and 5 bases from J, with 15 bases between. This sequence joins TRBV27 and TRBJ1-1; tentatively, D is TRBD1 (5 bases). The specimen was glioma tissue, nonneoplastic brain tissue, or PBMCs (not recorded which). This TCR came from a human donor with low-grade glioma or glioblastoma, undergoing nonglioma brain surgery, or in good health (not recorded which). CDR3 loop: CASSLDPLTATEAFF. In DNA, the CDR3 is TGTGCCAGCAGTTTAGATCCGCTGACAGCTACTGAAGCTTTCTTT.